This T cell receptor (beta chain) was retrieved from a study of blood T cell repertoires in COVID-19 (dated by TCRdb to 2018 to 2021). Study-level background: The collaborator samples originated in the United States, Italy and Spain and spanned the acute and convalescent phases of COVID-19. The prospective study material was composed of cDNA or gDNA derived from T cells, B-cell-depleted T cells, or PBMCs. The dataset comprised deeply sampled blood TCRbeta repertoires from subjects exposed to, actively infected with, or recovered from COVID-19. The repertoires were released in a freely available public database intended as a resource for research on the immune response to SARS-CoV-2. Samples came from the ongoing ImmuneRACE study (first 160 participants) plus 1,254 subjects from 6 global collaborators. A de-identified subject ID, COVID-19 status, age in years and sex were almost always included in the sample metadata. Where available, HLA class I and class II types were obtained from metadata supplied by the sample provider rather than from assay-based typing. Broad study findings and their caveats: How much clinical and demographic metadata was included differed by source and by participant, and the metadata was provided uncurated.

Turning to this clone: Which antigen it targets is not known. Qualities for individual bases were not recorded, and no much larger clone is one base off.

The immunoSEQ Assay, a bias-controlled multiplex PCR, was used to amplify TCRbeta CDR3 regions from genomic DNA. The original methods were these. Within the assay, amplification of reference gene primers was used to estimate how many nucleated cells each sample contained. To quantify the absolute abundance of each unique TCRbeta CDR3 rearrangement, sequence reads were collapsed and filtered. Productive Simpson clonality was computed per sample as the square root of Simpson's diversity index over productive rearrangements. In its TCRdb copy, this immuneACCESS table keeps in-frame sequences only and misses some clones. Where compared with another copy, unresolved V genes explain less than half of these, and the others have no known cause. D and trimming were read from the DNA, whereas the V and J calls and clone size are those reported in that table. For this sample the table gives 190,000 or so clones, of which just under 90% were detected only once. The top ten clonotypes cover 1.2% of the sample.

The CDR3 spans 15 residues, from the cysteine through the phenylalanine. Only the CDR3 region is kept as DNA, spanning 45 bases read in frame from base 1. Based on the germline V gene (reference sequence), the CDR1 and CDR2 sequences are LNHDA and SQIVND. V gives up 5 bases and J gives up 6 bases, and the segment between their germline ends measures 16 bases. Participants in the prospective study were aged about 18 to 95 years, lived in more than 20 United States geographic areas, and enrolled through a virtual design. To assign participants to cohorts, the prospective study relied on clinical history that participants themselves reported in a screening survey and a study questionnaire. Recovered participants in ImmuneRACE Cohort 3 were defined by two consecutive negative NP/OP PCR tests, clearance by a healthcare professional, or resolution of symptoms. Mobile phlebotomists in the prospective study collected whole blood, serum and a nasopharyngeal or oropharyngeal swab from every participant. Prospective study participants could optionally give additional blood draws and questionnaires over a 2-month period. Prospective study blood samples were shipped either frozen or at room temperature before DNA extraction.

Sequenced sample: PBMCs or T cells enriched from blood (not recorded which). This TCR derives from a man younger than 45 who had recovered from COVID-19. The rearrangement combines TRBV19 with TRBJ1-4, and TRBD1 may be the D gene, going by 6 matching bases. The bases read TGTGCCAGTAGTCCGGACAGAATCCACCATGAAAAACTGTTTTTT. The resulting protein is CASSPDRIHHEKLFF. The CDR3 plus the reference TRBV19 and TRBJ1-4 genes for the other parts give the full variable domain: DGGITQSPKYLFRKEGQNVTLSCEQNLNHDAMYWYRQDPGQGLRLIYYSQIVNDFQKGDIAEGYSVSREKKESFPLTVTSAQKNPTAFYLCASSPDRIHHEKLFFGSGTQLSVL.